Below, 17 T cell receptor beta chains from the same sample are listed, as sequenced in a study of T cell repertoires in cytomegalovirus infection. TCRdb itself ran the reads through MiXCR, one entry per CDR3 protein. The repertoire holds roughly 860,000 distinct CDR3 sequences, with over 25% as singletons. No antigen has been assigned to these receptors. The sample was cultured CD8+ T cells from PBMCs, taken from culture after CMV antigen stimulation. The receptors originated from a human donor in good health (CMV status not recorded). Some clones in this sample may be carry-over from other donors' samples.

The table lists this clonotype with many counts. This rearrangement joins TRBV19 to TRBJ2-7, with D perhaps matching TRBD1 (7 bases). V was cut by 5 bases and J by 3 bases, with 17 bases left in between. The CDR3 has 15 amino acids. The V gene's germline CDR1 is LNHDA and CDR2 SQIVND (reference sequence). Here the CDR3 reads CASSRQGRGFYEQYF. In DNA, the CDR3 is TGTGCCAGTAGTCGACAGGGCCGGGGGTTCTACGAGCAGTACTTC.

The J gene is TRBJ1-5, the V gene TRBV6-2 or TRBV6-3; D not resolved. Germline V gene lookup returns CDR1 MNHEY and CDR2 SVGEGT. This CDR3 is 13 amino acids long. The V gene lost 4 bases and the J gene lost 2 bases, with 6 bases spanning the gap. The CDR3 spells CASSWHGNQPQHF. The DNA for the CDR3 is TGTGCCAGCAGTTGGCATGGCAATCAGCCCCAGCATTTT.

The rearrangement joins TRBV6-6 to TRBJ2-3, with D uncertain. V was trimmed by 5 bases and J by 5 bases, leaving 17 bases between them. The CDR3 has 15 residues. CDR1 MNHNY and CDR2 SVGAGI come from the germline V gene (reference sequence). The CDR3 DNA is TGTGCCAGCAGTCGCCTAAGTGGGGTAGAAGATACGCAGTATTTT. This translates into CASSRLSGVEDTQYF.

The sample holds a few counts of this clonotype. The V gene is TRBV4-3, the J gene TRBJ1-2, with TRBD1 matching over 9 bases. V lost 2 bases to trimming and J lost 5 bases; unmatched junction nucleotides: 6. From germline, CDR1 is LGHNA and CDR2 YSLEER. This CDR3 spans 15 amino acids. CDR3 nucleotides: TGCGCCAGCAGCCAAAAAACAGGGGGCGCTTATGGCTACACCTTC. It is translated as CASSQKTGGAYGYTF.

J is TRBJ2-3 and V is TRBV7-8; the match to TRBD2 covers 10 bases. The CDR3 covers 16 residues. V lost 2 bases and J lost 0; bases outside the gene matches: 2. Germline V CDR1 and CDR2: SGHVS, FQNEAQ. In DNA form, the CDR3 reads TGTGCCAGCAGCTTAAAGCGGGGGGGTAGCACAGATACGCAGTATTTT. Amino acid sequence: CASSLKRGGSTDTQYF.

About this clonotype: With a much larger clone just one base away, this may be a read error. The gene calls are TRBV7-2 and TRBJ2-1; D is perhaps TRBD2 (6 bases). Germline CDR1 reads SGHTA; CDR2 reads FQGNSA. The CDR3 is made up of 15 amino acids. The V end was cut by 3 bases, the J end by 6 bases, with 15 bases between. The CDR3, as DNA: TGTGCCAGCAGCTTTGGGGGGTGCATTGTCAATGAGCAGTTCTTC. Encoded protein: CASSFGGCIVNEQFF.

This clonotype was recorded many times. The rearrangement joins TRBV12-3 or TRBV12-4 to TRBJ2-1; D gene ambiguous. This CDR3 is 11 amino acids long. The CDR3 DNA is TGTGCAACGATTTCCTACAATGAGCAGTTCTTC. It codes for CATISYNEQFF.

V and J are TRBV27 and TRBJ1-5, with 8 bases aligning to TRBD1. Germline CDR1 MNHEY, CDR2 SMNVEV (reference sequence). The CDR3 covers 15 residues. V lost 6 bases, J lost 6 bases, and 10 bases stayed unmatched. CDR3 sequence: CASRLDQGAGQPQHF. The CDR3 DNA reads TGTGCCAGCAGACTAGACCAGGGGGCGGGTCAGCCCCAGCATTTT.

The V and J genes are TRBV24-1 and TRBJ2-2; 8 bases map to TRBD1. J was trimmed by 5 bases and V by 3 bases; bases with no gene match: 4. The CDR3 loop spans 15 amino acids. Germline CDR1 reads KGHDR; CDR2 reads SFDVKD. CDR3 amino acids: CATSDPGTGTGELFF. For the CDR3, the DNA is TGTGCCACCAGTGATCCCGGGACAGGTACCGGGGAGCTGTTTTTT.

This clonotype was counted a few times. The chain has TRBV4-1 and TRBJ2-7, with D unclear. Per germline, CDR1 MGHRA and CDR2 YSYEKL. The V gene lost 1 base and the J gene lost 2 bases, with 12 bases spanning the gap. This CDR3 is 15 amino acids long. CDR3 DNA sequence: TGCGCCAGCAGCCAAGGGAAAGGATCCCCCTACGAGCAGTACTTC. Protein product: CASSQGKGSPYEQYF.

As regards this clonotype: A much larger clone lies one base from this, so it may be a read error. The J gene is TRBJ1-5, the V gene TRBV7-2; D unresolved. Germline V gene sequence: CDR1 SGHTA, CDR2 FQGNSA. The CDR3 sequence is 15 residues long. CDR3 amino acids: CANSPGLRGNQPQHF. CDR3 DNA sequence: TGTGCCAACAGCCCCGGGCTGCGGGGCAATCAGCCCCAGCATTTT. Supplemented by reference TRBV7-2 and TRBJ1-5, the full variable domain reads GAGVSQSPSNKVTEKGKDVELRCDPISGHTALYWYRQSLGQGLEFLIYFQGNSAPDKSGLPSDRFSAERTGGSVSTLTIQRTQQEDSAVYLCANSPGLRGNQPQHFGDGTRLSIL.

The chain employs TRBV12-3 or TRBV12-4 and TRBJ2-7; D is ambiguous. This CDR3 has 15 residues. Between the trimmed V and J ends, which lost 3 bases and 3 bases, there was a span of 15 bases. CDR3 sequence: CASSFRQAGRYEQYF. The CDR3 DNA reads TGTGCCAGCAGTTTTCGTCAGGCAGGCCGCTACGAGCAGTACTTC.

This clonotype has a handful of counts. The chain has TRBV11-2 and TRBJ1-4; a possible D gene is TRBD1 (5 bases). The CDR3 consists of 18 residues. The V gene lost 0 bases and the J gene lost 6 bases, with 20 bases spanning the gap. Looked up from germline, CDR1 is SGHAT and CDR2 is FQNNGV. The chain's CDR3 is CASSLDAPGGGSDEKLFF. CDR3 nucleotide sequence: TGTGCCAGCAGCTTAGATGCCCCCGGTGGGGGTTCAGATGAAAAACTGTTTTTT.

This clonotype has only a few counts. V usage is TRBV20-1 and J usage is TRBJ2-1; D is possibly TRBD2 (5 bases). The germline V and J ends were trimmed by 5 bases and 2 bases, with 19 bases remaining between them. The CDR3 has 16 amino acids. CDR1 and CDR2 from the germline V gene are DFQATT and SNEGSKA (reference sequence). The CDR3 DNA reads TGCAGTGCTCCCCGGGTGGGAGCGGCGACCTACAATGAGCAGTTCTTC. Protein sequence: CSAPRVGAATYNEQFF.

The V and J genes are TRBV27 and TRBJ1-4; no reliable D call. Germline CDR1 MNHEY, CDR2 SMNVEV (reference sequence). The CDR3 has 14 residues. V dropped 5 bases and J dropped 5 bases, with 12 bases sitting between them. Here the CDR3 DNA reads TGTGCCAGCAGTCGACCAAGTTACAATGAAAAACTGTTTTTT. It yields the protein CASSRPSYNEKLFF.

As concerns this clonotype: This clone may be a read error of a much larger clone one base away. CDR3 DNA sequence: TGTGTCAGCAGGTTAGACAGGGGCCCCTACAATGAGCAGTTCTTC. This codes for CVSRLDRGPYNEQFF. The V and J genes are TRBV7-6 and TRBJ2-1; 8 bases align to TRBD1. The germline V gene encodes CDR1 SGHVS and CDR2 FNYEAQ. The CDR3 consists of 15 residues.

This clonotype was seen more than once but under ten times. This chain joins TRBV27 and TRBJ1-1, with a possible D match to TRBD1 (5 bases). Germline values: CDR1 MNHEY, CDR2 SMNVEV (reference sequence). The length of the CDR3 is 14 residues. The germline V and J ends were trimmed by 8 bases and 5 bases, with 18 bases remaining between them. As DNA, the CDR3 is TGTGCCAGCGCCGTCGGGGGTATAAGGACTGAAGCTTTCTTT. Its translation is CASAVGGIRTEAFF.